The 18 T cell receptor beta chains listed next were all sequenced from one sample in a study of T cell repertoires in cytomegalovirus infection. Their recognized antigens are unknown. Using its own MiXCR run on the reads, TCRdb lists one record per CDR3 protein. Of some 480,000 distinct CDR3 sequences listed, 25% to 35% are singletons. This sample comprised cultured PBMCs, obtained from culture after CMV antigen stimulation. The receptors were gathered from a human donor in good health (CMV status not recorded). Some clones in this sample may be carry-over from other donors' samples.

Notes on this clonotype: Germline and junction disagree at one end, which may indicate a read error. The chain uses TRBV7-7 and TRBJ2-2, with 7 bases aligning to TRBD1. Looked up from germline, CDR1 is SSHAT and CDR2 is FNYEAQ (reference sequence). This CDR3 has 16 residues. CDR3 in DNA: TGTGCTAGCAGCTCCGGACAGGTACCGAACACCGGGGAGCTGTTTTTT. The encoded protein is CASSSGQVPNTGELFF.

The chain combines TRBV13 with TRBJ2-3; possibly TRBD1 or TRBD2 for D (5 bases each). With 5 bases removed from V and 2 bases from J, the gap between germline ends came to 14 bases. CDR3 size: 15 residues. CDR1 PRHDT and CDR2 FYEKMQ come from the germline V gene (reference sequence). The CDR3 loop is CASSPRDGITDTQYF. CDR3 bases: TGTGCCAGCAGCCCCCGGGACGGCATCACAGATACGCAGTATTTT.

The chain carries TRBV7-3 and TRBJ2-7; no definite D call. V was cut by 0 bases and J by 0 bases, with 6 bases left in between. CDR1 and CDR2 from the germline V gene are SGHTA and FQGTGA. The CDR3 sequence is 14 residues long. CDR3 coding DNA: TGTGCCAGCAGCTTAACTCCGAGCTCCTACGAGCAGTACTTC. This gives the protein CASSLTPSSYEQYF. The full variable domain, its missing parts supplied by reference TRBV7-3 and TRBJ2-7, is GAGVSQTPSNKVTEKGKYVELRCDPISGHTALYWYRQSLGQGPEFLIYFQGTGAADDSGLPNDRFFAVRPEGSVSTLKIQRTERGDSAVYLCASSLTPSSYEQYFGPGTRLTVT.

This clonotype was seen only a few times. The rearrangement links TRBV4-1 to TRBJ2-7, with 7 positions matching TRBD2. Germline V lookup: CDR1 MGHRA, CDR2 YSYEKL. V lost 0 bases, J lost 7 bases, and 3 bases stayed unmatched. The CDR3 is 13 amino acids. CDR3: CASSQDVGLEQYV. Here the CDR3 DNA reads TGCGCCAGCAGCCAAGATGTGGGACTAGAGCAGTACGTC.

J is TRBJ1-2 and V is TRBV6-6; D is ambiguous. V was pared by 7 bases and J by 4 bases, with 22 bases between. Germline V gene data show CDR1 as MNHNY and CDR2 as SVGAGI (reference sequence). The CDR3 covers 16 residues. DNA of the CDR3: TGTGCCAGCAATACCAAGGCCGAGTTCGCGAGCTATGGCTACACCTTC. This sequence encodes CASNTKAEFASYGYTF.

This clonotype was picked up a small number of times. The chain is built from TRBV6-5 and TRBJ2-7; no clear D gene. Looked up from germline, CDR1 is MNHEY and CDR2 is SVGAGI. This CDR3 contains 13 residues. V was cut by 0 bases and J by 12 bases, with 15 bases left in between. In DNA form, the CDR3 reads TGTGCCAGCAGTTACTCCGAGGTCAGGCTCTTGTACTTC. Translation: CASSYSEVRLLYF.

This clonotype occurred many times. The chain is built from TRBV7-8 and TRBJ1-2, with 7 bases aligning to TRBD1. Germline V gene sequence: CDR1 SGHVS, CDR2 FQNEAQ. The CDR3 covers 17 residues. The trim removed 5 bases at V and 1 base at J, leaving 13 bases unmatched. CDR3 residues: CASSPTWTGPYNYGYTF. DNA for the CDR3: TGTGCCAGCAGCCCAACATGGACAGGACCCTATAACTATGGCTACACCTTC. Full variable domain (outside the CDR3, taken from reference TRBV7-8 and TRBJ1-2): GAGVSQSPRYKVAKRGQDVALRCDPISGHVSLFWYQQALGQGPEFLTYFQNEAQLDKSGLPSDRFFAERPEGSVSTLKIQRTQQEDSAVYLCASSPTWTGPYNYGYTFGSGTRLTVV.

This clonotype was found a few times. V is TRBV12-3 or TRBV12-4 and J is TRBJ2-2; TRBD2 might be the D (7 bases). This CDR3 is built from 16 residues. V was clipped by 6 bases and J by 6 bases, with 20 bases between them. The CDR3 loop reads CASSRQGGVRSGELFF. The CDR3 DNA follows: TGTGCCAGCAGCCGCCAAGGGGGGGTTCGGTCCGGGGAGCTGTTTTTT.

The genes are TRBV27 and TRBJ2-3; D may be TRBD1 (6 bases). Deletions cut 6 bases from V and 3 bases from J, with 16 bases between. The CDR3 is made up of 15 amino acids. Germline loops: CDR1 MNHEY, CDR2 SMNVEV (reference sequence). The chain's CDR3 is CASRPHRVRTDTQYF. CDR3 nucleotides: TGTGCCAGCAGACCCCACAGGGTCCGGACAGATACGCAGTATTTT.

This chain links TRBV10-3 with TRBJ2-2; 10 bases fit TRBD2. The CDR3 contains 16 residues. CDR1 is ENHRY and CDR2 is SYGVKD in the germline V gene. Trimming took 4 bases from V and 6 from J; bases not matched to a gene: 8. This chain's CDR3 is CAISGPSGSVAGELFF. The CDR3 nucleotides are TGTGCCATCAGTGGTCCTAGCGGGAGTGTCGCCGGGGAGCTGTTTTTT.

V usage is TRBV6-2 or TRBV6-3 and J usage is TRBJ1-2; D remains unclear. Germline V CDR1 and CDR2: MNHEY, SVGEGT. V lost 5 bases, J lost 4 bases, and 14 bases lay in between. The CDR3 is made up of 14 amino acids. This CDR3 reads CASSPPGPRYGYTF. In DNA, the CDR3 is TGTGCCAGCAGTCCCCCGGGCCCTCGCTATGGCTACACCTTC.

This clonotype was picked up many times. The chain combines TRBV7-2 with TRBJ1-5; D not certain. Germline CDR1 and CDR2: SGHTA and FQGNSA. V was shortened by 5 bases and J by 4 bases, with 12 bases between the two germline ends. The CDR3 totals 14 residues. The CDR3 DNA reads as TGTGCCAGCAGCGCCTGGTCAGCGAATCAGCCCCAGCATTTT. Its protein is CASSAWSANQPQHF.

This clonotype occurred a few times. The chain combines TRBV6-2 or TRBV6-3 with TRBJ2-2; a possible D gene is TRBD1 (5 bases). Per the germline V gene, CDR1 is MNHEY and CDR2 is SVGEGT. The CDR3 is 15 residues long. Between the trimmed V and J ends, which lost 1 base and 1 base, there was a span of 7 bases. The chain's CDR3 is CASSYWTLNTGELFF. The CDR3 DNA follows: TGTGCCAGCAGTTACTGGACACTGAACACCGGGGAGCTGTTTTTT.

This clonotype was counted only a few times. The CDR3 DNA is TGTGCCATCAGTGACCCGGACAGGGCCACCTCTGAAGCTTTCTTT. It specifies CAISDPDRATSEAFF. V gene TRBV10-3 combines with J gene TRBJ1-1; 8 bases agree with TRBD1. This CDR3 comprises 15 residues. Trimming removed 3 bases from V and 6 bases from J; junction bases left unmatched: 9. CDR1 and CDR2 (germline): ENHRY, SYGVKD.

The chain is built from TRBV7-3 and TRBJ1-6, with TRBD1 matching 7 bases. The CDR3 has 15 residues. Germline V gene lookup returns CDR1 SGHTA and CDR2 FQGTGA. V was clipped by 5 bases and J by 8 bases; unmatched bases: 9. The CDR3 DNA reads as TGTGCCAGCAGCCGAGGGACAGACGGGTATTCACCCCTCCACTTT. Its translation is CASSRGTDGYSPLHF.

The chain combines TRBV7-9 with TRBJ2-3; 10 bases match TRBD2. This CDR3 comprises 16 residues. With V trimmed by 8 bases and J by 1 base, 9 bases remained unmatched. CDR1 is SEHNR and CDR2 is FQNEAQ in the germline V gene (reference sequence). The CDR3 nucleotides read TGTGCCAGCTCGAGCCTAGCGGGAGCGGGCACAGATACGCAGTATTTT. Its protein product is CASSSLAGAGTDTQYF. The whole variable domain, filled in from reference TRBV7-9 and TRBJ2-3, reads DTGVSQNPRHKITKRGQNVTFRCDPISEHNRLYWYRQTLGQGPEFLTYFQNEAQLEKSRLLSDRFSAERPKGSFSTLEIQRTEQGDSAMYLCASSSLAGAGTDTQYFGPGTRLTVL.

The rearrangement joins TRBV6-6 to TRBJ1-2, with unresolved D. The V end lost 7 bases, the J end lost 6 bases, and 18 bases lay between the germline ends. Germline lookup yields CDR1 MNHNY and CDR2 SVGAGI (reference sequence). CDR3 length: 14 residues. The CDR3 protein is CASNALRREDGYTF. The CDR3 DNA is TGTGCCAGCAATGCCCTAAGGCGGGAGGATGGCTACACCTTC.

This clonotype turned up a few times. CDR3 residues: CASSPNNRGSNQPQHF. CDR3 nucleotides: TGTGCCAGCAGCCCAAACAACAGGGGGAGCAATCAGCCCCAGCATTTT. The gene calls are TRBV7-2 and TRBJ1-5; 8 bases line up with TRBD1. This CDR3 is 16 amino acids long. CDR1 is SGHTA and CDR2 is FQGNSA in the germline V gene. The V segment lost 5 bases and the J segment 1 base; nucleotides outside the gene matches: 7.